This T cell receptor (beta chain) comes out of a study of OX40 agonist ivuxolimab in advanced cancers. About the study: Partial responses were seen in three patients, one with hepatocellular carcinoma and two with cutaneous melanoma.

Looked up from germline, CDR1 is LGHNA and CDR2 is YSLEER. There are 16 residues in the CDR3. V lost 0 bases, J lost 3 bases, and 0 bases stayed unmatched. TCRdb's copy holds only in-frame clones and misses some; the assay was immunoSEQ multiplex PCR. The data contain approximately 90,000 clones, over 75% of them singletons. The gene calls are TRBV4-3 and TRBJ2-5; 14 bases map to TRBD2. This specimen consisted of CD4+ or CD8+ T cells sorted from blood, obtained in a trial of the OX40 agonist ivuxolimab. This TCR derives from an adult with an advanced solid tumor such as melanoma, head and neck, liver or kidney cancer. The CDR3 DNA follows: TGCGCCAGCAGCCAAGAGGGACTAGCGGGAGAAGAGACCCAGTACTTC. The encoded protein is CASSQEGLAGEETQYF.